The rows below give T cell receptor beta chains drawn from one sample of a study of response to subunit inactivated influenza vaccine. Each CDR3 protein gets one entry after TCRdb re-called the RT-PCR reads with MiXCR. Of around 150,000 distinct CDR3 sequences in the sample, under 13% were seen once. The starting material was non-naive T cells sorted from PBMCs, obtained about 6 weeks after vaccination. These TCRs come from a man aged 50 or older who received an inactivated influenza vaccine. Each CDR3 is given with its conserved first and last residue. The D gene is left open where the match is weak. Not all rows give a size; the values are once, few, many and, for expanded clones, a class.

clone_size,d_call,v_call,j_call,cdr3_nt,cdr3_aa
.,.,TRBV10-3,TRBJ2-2,TGTGCCATCCCCGCGGGACTCGACACCGGGGAGCTGTTTTTT,CAIPAGLDTGELFF
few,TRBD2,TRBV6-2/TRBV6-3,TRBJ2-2,TGTGCCAGCAGTTACTATACTAGCGCGAACACCGGGGAGCTGTTTTTT,CASSYYTSANTGELFF
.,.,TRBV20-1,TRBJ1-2,TGCAGTGCTAGTTTCGGGAACTATAGCTACACCTTC,CSASFGNYSYTF
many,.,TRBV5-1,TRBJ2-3,TGCGCCAGCAGCACACAGGGTGGGAGCACAGATACGCAGTATTTT,CASSTQGGSTDTQYF
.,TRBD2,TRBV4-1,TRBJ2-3,TGCGCCAGCAGCCAACCGGGACTAGGGTTGCGCACAGATACGCAGTATTTT,CASSQPGLGLRTDTQYF
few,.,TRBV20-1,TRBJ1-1,TGCAGTGCTAGAGATTGGGGGGGGGGAGCGAACACTGAAGCTTTCTTT,CSARDWGGGANTEAFF
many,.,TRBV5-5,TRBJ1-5,TGTGCCAGCAGCTTGTTCGTAGGCAATCAGCCCCAGCATTTT,CASSLFVGNQPQHF
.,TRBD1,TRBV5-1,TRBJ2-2,TGCGCCAGCAGCGACCTTGGACAGGCGAACACCGGGGAGCTGTTTTTT,CASSDLGQANTGELFF
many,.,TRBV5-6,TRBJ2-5,TGTGCCAGCAGCTTGATTCTAGCTGAGACCCAGTACTTC,CASSLILAETQYF
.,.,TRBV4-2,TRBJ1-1,TGTGCCAGCAGCCAAGATGAGGCGATCCTGAACACTGAAGCTTTCTTT,CASSQDEAILNTEAFF
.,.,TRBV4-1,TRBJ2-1,TGCGCCAGCAGCCAAGCAGGGGTCTTCATCAATGAGCAGTTCTTC,CASSQAGVFINEQFF
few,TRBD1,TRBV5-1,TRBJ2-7,TGCGCCAGCAGTCCCCTACAGGGGGCCGGATACGAGCAGTACTTC,CASSPLQGAGYEQYF
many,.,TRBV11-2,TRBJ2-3,TGTGCCAGCAGCTACACCCTCGGGGGGCTCACAGATACGCAGTATTTT,CASSYTLGGLTDTQYF
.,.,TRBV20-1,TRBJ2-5,TGCAGTGCTAACTGGCGGGGAGGACAAGAGACCCAGTACTTC,CSANWRGGQETQYF
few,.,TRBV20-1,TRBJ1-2,TGCAGTGCTAGAGATAGGACAGACGGCTACACCTTC,CSARDRTDGYTF
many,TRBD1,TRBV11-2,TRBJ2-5,TGTGCCAGCAGCCGCCTTGGGGACAGGGTGCGAGAGACCCAGTACTTC,CASSRLGDRVRETQYF
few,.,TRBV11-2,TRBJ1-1,TGTGCCAGCAGCTTGGGGGGATATGAAGCTTTCTTT,CASSLGGYEAFF
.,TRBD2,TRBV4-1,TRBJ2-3,TGCGCCAGCAGCCAAGAGGGAAATTGGCCTAGCGGGGACACAGATACGCAGTATTTT,CASSQEGNWPSGDTDTQYF
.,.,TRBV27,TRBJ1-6,TGTGCCAGCAGTCGACAGAGCTCCTATAATTCACCCCTCCACTTT,CASSRQSSYNSPLHF
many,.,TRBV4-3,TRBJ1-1,TGCGCCAGCAGCCAAGAGAGGGCGGCCCCTGAAGCTTTCTTT,CASSQERAAPEAFF
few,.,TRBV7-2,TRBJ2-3,TGTGCCAGCAGCTTAGCGGGCCCCACCACGCAGTATTTT,CASSLAGPTTQYF
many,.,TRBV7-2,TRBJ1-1,TGTGCCAGCAGTCGGGACACGAACACTGAAGCTTTCTTT,CASSRDTNTEAFF
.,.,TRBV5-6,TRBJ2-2,TGTGCCAGCAGCTTGCCGCGGGATTCCTTGGCCGGGGAGCTGTTTTTT,CASSLPRDSLAGELFF
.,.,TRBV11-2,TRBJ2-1,TGTGCCAGCAGCTTAATGGGACAAGCGGGAAATGAGCAGTTCTTC,CASSLMGQAGNEQFF
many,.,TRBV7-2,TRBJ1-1,TGTGCCAGCAGCCGAGGCTTCGGCGGGAACACTGAAGCTTTCTTT,CASSRGFGGNTEAFF
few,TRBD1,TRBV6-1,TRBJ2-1,TGTGCCAACCTAAAGGGACAGGGGAAGGCCTACAATGAGCAGTTCTTC,CANLKGQGKAYNEQFF
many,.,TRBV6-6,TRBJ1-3,TGTGCCAGCAGCCGGGGTGGTGGAAACACCATATATTTT,CASSRGGGNTIYF
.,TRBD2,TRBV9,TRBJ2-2,TGTGCCAGCAGCTTTGGACTAGAGTACACCGGGGAGCTGTTTTTT,CASSFGLEYTGELFF
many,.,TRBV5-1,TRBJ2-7,TGCGCCAGCAACCGGGACGGATACTACGAGCAGTACTTC,CASNRDGYYEQYF
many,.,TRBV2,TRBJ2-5,TGTGCCAGCAGACGTAGCGCCCTAGGAGAGACCCAGTACTTC,CASRRSALGETQYF
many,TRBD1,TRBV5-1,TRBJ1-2,TGCGCCAGCAGCCCGGGACAGGGAACCTATGGCTACACCTTC,CASSPGQGTYGYTF
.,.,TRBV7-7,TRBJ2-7,TGTGCCAGCAGCCGGGGGCCCGGTACCTACGAGCAGTACTTC,CASSRGPGTYEQYF
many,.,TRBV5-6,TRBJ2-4,TGTGCCAGCAGCTTGCGGGGCCTGGACATTCAGTACTTC,CASSLRGLDIQYF
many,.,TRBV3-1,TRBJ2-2,TGTGCCAGCAGCCGCATGGTAGCTGTGGGCGGGGAGCTGTTTTTT,CASSRMVAVGGELFF
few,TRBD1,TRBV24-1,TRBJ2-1,TGTGCCACCAGCATACCGGGACAGGGTTCCAATGAGCAGTTCTTC,CATSIPGQGSNEQFF
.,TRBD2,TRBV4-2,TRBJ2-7,TGTGCCAGCAGCCAAACTAGCGGACCTTCCTACGAGCAGTACTTC,CASSQTSGPSYEQYF
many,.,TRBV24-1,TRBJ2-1,TGTGCCACCAGTGACCCAACCGACTCCAGCTCCTACAATGAGCAGTTCTTC,CATSDPTDSSSYNEQFF
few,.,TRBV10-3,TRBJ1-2,TGTGCCATCAGTGATTTGCCGCGGGTAGGCTACACCTTC,CAISDLPRVGYTF
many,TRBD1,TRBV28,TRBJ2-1,TGTGCCAGCAGAACGACAGGGGTCAATGAGCAGTTCTTC,CASRTTGVNEQFF
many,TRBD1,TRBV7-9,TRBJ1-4,TGTGCCAGCAGCTCGGGACAGGGAGGCGAAAAACTGTTTTTT,CASSSGQGGEKLFF
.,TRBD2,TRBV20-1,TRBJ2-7,TGCAGTGCTAGTGCGAAAGGACTAGCGGGACCCTACGAGCAGTACTTC,CSASAKGLAGPYEQYF
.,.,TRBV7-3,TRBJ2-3,TGTGCCAGCAGCTTCCGACGAATGGATACGCAGTATTTT,CASSFRRMDTQYF
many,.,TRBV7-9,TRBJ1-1,TGTGCCAGCAGCTATGATATGGGCACTGAAGCTTTCTTT,CASSYDMGTEAFF
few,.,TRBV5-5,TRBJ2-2,TGTGCCAGCCACAGGAGGTCCTCCACCGGGGAGCTGTTTTTT,CASHRRSSTGELFF
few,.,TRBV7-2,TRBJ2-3,TGTGCCAGCAGCTTAAGCTACAGAAGGGCAGATACGCAGTATTTT,CASSLSYRRADTQYF
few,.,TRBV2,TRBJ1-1,TGTGCCAGCAGTTACAGGGACAACACTGAAGCTTTCTTT,CASSYRDNTEAFF
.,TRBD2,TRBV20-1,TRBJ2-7,TGCAGTGCTAGCCGGGAGGCCCCCAACGAGCAGTACTTC,CSASREAPNEQYF